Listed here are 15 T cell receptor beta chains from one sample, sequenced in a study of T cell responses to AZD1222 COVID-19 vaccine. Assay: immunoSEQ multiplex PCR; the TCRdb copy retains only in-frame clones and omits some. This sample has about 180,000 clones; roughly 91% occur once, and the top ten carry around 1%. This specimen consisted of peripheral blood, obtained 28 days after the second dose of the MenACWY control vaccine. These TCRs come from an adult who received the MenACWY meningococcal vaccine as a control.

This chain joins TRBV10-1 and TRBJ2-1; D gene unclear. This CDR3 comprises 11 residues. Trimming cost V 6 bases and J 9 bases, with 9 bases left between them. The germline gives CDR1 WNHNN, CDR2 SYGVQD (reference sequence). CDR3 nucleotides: TGCGCCAGCAGCTATAGAGGTGAGCAGTTCTTC. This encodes CASSYRGEQFF.

CDR3 coding DNA: TGTGCCAGCAGCTTGACAGGGCCCGACACTGAAGCTTTCTTT. Translating gives CASSLTGPDTEAFF. The chain recombines TRBV7-8 with TRBJ1-1; 7 nucleotides agree with TRBD1. The junction had 4 bases not matched to a gene; V was cut back by 3 bases and J by 3 bases. The CDR3 consists of 14 residues. The germline V gene encodes CDR1 SGHVS and CDR2 FQNEAQ. Complete variable domain (other parts from reference TRBV7-8 and TRBJ1-1): GAGVSQSPRYKVAKRGQDVALRCDPISGHVSLFWYQQALGQGPEFLTYFQNEAQLDKSGLPSDRFFAERPEGSVSTLKIQRTQQEDSAVYLCASSLTGPDTEAFFGQGTRLTVV.

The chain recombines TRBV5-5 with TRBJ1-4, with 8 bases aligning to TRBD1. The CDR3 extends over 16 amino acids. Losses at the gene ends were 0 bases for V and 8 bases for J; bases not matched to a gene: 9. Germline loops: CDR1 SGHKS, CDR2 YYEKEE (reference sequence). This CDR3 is CASSLGPGGGLEKLFF. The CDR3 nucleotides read TGTGCCAGCAGCTTGGGACCAGGGGGCGGCTTGGAAAAACTGTTTTTT.

This chain's CDR3 is CASSRSSGANYGYTF. The CDR3 DNA reads TGTGCCAGTAGTAGATCCTCGGGGGCGAACTATGGCTACACCTTC. The V call is TRBV19, the J call TRBJ1-2; D is possibly TRBD1 (6 bases). Germline CDR1 LNHDA, CDR2 SQIVND (reference sequence). V lost 4 bases, J lost 2 bases, and 14 bases lay in between. The CDR3 contains 15 residues.

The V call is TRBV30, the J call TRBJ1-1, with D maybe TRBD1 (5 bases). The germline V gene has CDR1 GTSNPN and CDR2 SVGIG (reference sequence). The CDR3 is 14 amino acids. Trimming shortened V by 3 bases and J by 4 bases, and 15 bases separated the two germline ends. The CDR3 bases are TGTGCCTGGAGCGCCCGGGGGGTAATCACTGAAGCTTTCTTT. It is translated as CAWSARGVITEAFF.

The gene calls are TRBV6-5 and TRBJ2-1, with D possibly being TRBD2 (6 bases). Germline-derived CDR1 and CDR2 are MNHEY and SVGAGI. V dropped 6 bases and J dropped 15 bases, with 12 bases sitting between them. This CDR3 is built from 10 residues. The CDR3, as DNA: TGTGCCAGCAGGAGGGACTTGTGGTTCTTC. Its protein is CASRRDLWFF.

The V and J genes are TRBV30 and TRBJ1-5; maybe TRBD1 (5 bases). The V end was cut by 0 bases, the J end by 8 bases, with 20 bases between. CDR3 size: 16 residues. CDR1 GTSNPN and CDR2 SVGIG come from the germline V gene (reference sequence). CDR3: CAWSVHRPGLPEPQHF. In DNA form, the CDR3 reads TGTGCCTGGAGTGTACATCGGCCAGGGCTGCCGGAGCCCCAGCATTTT.

The CDR3 protein is CASTREGHQPQHF. The CDR3 DNA is TGTGCCAGCACCCGAGAGGGACACCAGCCCCAGCATTTT. The chain links TRBV7-2 to TRBJ1-5, with D maybe TRBD1 (6 bases). This CDR3 is 13 amino acids long. Germline V gene lookup returns CDR1 SGHTA and CDR2 FQGNSA. V lost 7 bases to trimming and J lost 7 bases, with 14 bases between them.

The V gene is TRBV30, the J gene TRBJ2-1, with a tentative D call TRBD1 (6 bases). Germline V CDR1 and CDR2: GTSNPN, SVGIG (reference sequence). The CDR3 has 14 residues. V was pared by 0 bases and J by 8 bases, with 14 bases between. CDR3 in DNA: TGTGCCTGGAGTGTACGGGACACCCTCGATGAGCAGTTCTTC. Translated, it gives CAWSVRDTLDEQFF.

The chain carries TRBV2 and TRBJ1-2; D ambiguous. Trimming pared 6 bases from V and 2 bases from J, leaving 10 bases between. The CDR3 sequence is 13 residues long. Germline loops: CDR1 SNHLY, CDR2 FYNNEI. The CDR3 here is CASSAEGNYGYTF. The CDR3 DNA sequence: TGTGCCAGCAGCGCCGAGGGAAACTATGGCTACACCTTC.

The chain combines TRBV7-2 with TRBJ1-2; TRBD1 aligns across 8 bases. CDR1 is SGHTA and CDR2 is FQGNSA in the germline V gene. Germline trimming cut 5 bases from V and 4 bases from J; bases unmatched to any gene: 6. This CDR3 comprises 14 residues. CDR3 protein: CASSRLGQGYGYTF. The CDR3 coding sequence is TGTGCCAGCAGCCGCCTAGGACAGGGCTATGGCTACACCTTC.

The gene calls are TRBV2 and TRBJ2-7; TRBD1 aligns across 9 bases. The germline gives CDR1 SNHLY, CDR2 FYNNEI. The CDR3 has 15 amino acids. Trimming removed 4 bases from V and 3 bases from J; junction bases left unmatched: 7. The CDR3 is CASSGPGQGRYEQYF. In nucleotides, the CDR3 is TGTGCCAGCAGTGGCCCGGGACAGGGTCGCTACGAGCAGTACTTC.

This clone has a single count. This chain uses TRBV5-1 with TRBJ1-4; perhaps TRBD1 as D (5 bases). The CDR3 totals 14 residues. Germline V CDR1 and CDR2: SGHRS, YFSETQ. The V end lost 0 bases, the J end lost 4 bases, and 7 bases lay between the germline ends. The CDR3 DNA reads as TGCGCCAGCAGCTTGGGAGGGGTTAATGAAAAACTGTTTTTT. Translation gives CASSLGGVNEKLFF. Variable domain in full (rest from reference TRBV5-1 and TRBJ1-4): KAGVTQTPRYLIKTRGQQVTLSCSPISGHRSVSWYQQTPGQGLQFLFEYFSETQRNKGNFPGRFSGRQFSNSRSEMNVSTLELGDSALYLCASSLGGVNEKLFFGSGTQLSVL.

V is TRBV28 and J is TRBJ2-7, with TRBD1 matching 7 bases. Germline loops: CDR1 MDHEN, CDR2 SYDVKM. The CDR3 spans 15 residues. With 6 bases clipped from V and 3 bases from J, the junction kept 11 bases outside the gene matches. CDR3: CASSPGTAGFYEQYF. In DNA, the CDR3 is TGTGCCAGCAGCCCCGGGACAGCAGGCTTCTACGAGCAGTACTTC.

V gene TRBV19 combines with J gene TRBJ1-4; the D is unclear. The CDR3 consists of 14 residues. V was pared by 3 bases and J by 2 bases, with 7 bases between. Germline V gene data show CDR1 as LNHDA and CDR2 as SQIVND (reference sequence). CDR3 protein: CASSMARTNEKLFF. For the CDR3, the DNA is TGTGCCAGTAGTATGGCACGGACTAATGAAAAACTGTTTTTT.